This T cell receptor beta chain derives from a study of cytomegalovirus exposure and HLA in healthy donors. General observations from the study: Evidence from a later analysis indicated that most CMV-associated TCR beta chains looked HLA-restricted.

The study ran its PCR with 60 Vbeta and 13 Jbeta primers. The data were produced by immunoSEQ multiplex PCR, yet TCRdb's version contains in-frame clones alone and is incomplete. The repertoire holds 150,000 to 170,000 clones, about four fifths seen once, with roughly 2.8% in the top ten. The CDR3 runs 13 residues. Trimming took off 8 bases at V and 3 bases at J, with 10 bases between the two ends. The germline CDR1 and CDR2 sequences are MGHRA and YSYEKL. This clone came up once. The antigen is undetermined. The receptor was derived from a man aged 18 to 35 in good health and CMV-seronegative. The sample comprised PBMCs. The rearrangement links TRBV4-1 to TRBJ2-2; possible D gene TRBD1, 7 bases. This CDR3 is CASGRGDTGELFF. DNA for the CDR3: TGCGCCAGCGGCAGGGGGGACACCGGGGAGCTGTTTTTT.